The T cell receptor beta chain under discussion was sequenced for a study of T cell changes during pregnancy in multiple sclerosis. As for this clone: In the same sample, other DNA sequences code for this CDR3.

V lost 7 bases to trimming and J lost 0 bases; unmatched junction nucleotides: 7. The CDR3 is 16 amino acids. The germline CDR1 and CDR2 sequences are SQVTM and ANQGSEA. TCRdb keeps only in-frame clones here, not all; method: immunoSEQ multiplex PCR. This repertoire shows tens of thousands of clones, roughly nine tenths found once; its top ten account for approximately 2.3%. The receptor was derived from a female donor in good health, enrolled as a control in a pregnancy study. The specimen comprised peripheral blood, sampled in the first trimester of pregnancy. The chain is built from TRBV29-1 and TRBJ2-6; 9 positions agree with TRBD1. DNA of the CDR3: TGCAGCGCCGCAGGGACAGGGCGCTCTGGGGCCAACGTCCTGACTTTC. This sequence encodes CSAAGTGRSGANVLTF.